These 13 T cell receptor beta chains came from one sample sequenced in a study of T cells after yellow fever vaccination. TCRdb reprocessed the 5' RACE reads via MiXCR and lists one record per CDR3 protein. The top ten hold more than 12% of the sample, which has 600,000 to 750,000 distinct CDR3 sequences, approximately 13% seen once. The source was PBMCs, collected on the day of the yellow fever booster vaccination. Receptors originate from a man aged 25-45 years who received the YFV17D yellow fever vaccine.

The chain has TRBV7-2 and TRBJ2-3, with D perhaps matching TRBD2 (6 bases). Germline-derived CDR1 and CDR2 are SGHTA and FQGNSA. V shed 4 bases and J shed 1 base, with 18 bases lying between them. The length of the CDR3 is 17 residues. The CDR3 protein is CASSSSRWGGGTDTQYF. In nucleotides, the CDR3 is TGTGCCAGCAGCTCCAGCCGGTGGGGAGGTGGCACAGATACGCAGTATTTT.

The genes are TRBV28 and TRBJ2-1; TRBD2 matches 9 bases. The CDR3 contains 15 residues. Trimming removed 5 bases from V and 5 bases from J; junction bases left unmatched: 7. Germline V CDR1 and CDR2: MDHEN, SYDVKM. The CDR3: CASSPGLALNNEQFF. Written as DNA, the CDR3 is TGTGCCAGCAGTCCGGGACTAGCTTTGAACAATGAGCAGTTCTTC.

This clonotype was observed a handful of times. CDR3 protein: CASSPLRGPGELFF. The CDR3 DNA reads TGTGCCAGCTCACCACTTCGGGGTCCCGGGGAGCTGTTTTTT. The chain uses TRBV18 and TRBJ2-2; perhaps TRBD2 as D (5 bases). The germline V and J ends were trimmed by 1 base and 6 bases, with 9 bases remaining between them. Per germline, CDR1 KGHSH and CDR2 LQKENI. This CDR3 is 14 amino acids long.

The table lists this clonotype with a few counts. This chain links TRBV6-1 with TRBJ2-7; 9 bases line up with TRBD1. V shed 5 bases and J 6 bases; nucleotides not matched to a gene: 8. Germline V gene sequence: CDR1 MNHNS, CDR2 SASEGT. The CDR3 totals 14 residues. CDR3 sequence reads: CASSLRDRVSEQYF. CDR3 nucleotide sequence: TGTGCCAGCAGTCTCCGGGACAGGGTCAGCGAGCAGTACTTC.

This clonotype was seen a handful of times. V gene TRBV4-3 combines with J gene TRBJ2-7; possible D gene TRBD2, 6 bases. The germline V gene has CDR1 LGHNA and CDR2 YSLEER. The germline V and J ends were trimmed by 0 bases and 2 bases, with 11 bases remaining between them. The CDR3 is 15 residues long. Written as DNA, the CDR3 is TGCGCCAGCAGCCAAGATACCGGGAGACCCTACGAGCAGTACTTC. Its protein product is CASSQDTGRPYEQYF.

The chain couples TRBV29-1 to TRBJ2-1, with D possibly being TRBD1 (6 bases). Germline CDR1 and CDR2: SQVTM and ANQGSEA. The CDR3 is 13 amino acids. V was pared by 6 bases and J by 4 bases, with 13 bases between. The CDR3 protein is CSVSQGRYNEQFF. Written as DNA, the CDR3 is TGCAGCGTGAGCCAGGGGCGATACAATGAGCAGTTCTTC.

This chain connects TRBV11-2 to TRBJ1-5, with no clear D. Between the trimmed V and J ends, which lost 0 bases and 6 bases, there was a span of 9 bases. This CDR3 is 14 amino acids long. The germline gives CDR1 SGHAT, CDR2 FQNNGV. CDR3 DNA sequence: TGTGCCAGCAGCTTAGAGTCGGGCCGTCAGCCCCAGCATTTT. Translation gives CASSLESGRQPQHF.

This clonotype was counted a few times. The gene calls are TRBV11-2 and TRBJ1-2; D possibly corresponds to TRBD1 (6 bases). This CDR3 comprises 15 residues. The germline V gene encodes CDR1 SGHAT and CDR2 FQNNGV. V lost 4 bases, J lost 2 bases, and 14 bases lay in between. CDR3 in amino acids: CASSSYRVGNYGYTF. The DNA for the CDR3 is TGTGCCAGCAGCTCCTACAGGGTTGGGAACTATGGCTACACCTTC.

This clonotype was seen only a few times. V gene TRBV5-1 combines with J gene TRBJ2-1; 14 bases are a match to TRBD2. The trim removed 4 bases at V and 8 bases at J, leaving 8 bases unmatched. Germline-derived CDR1 and CDR2 are SGHRS and YFSETQ. The CDR3 runs 16 residues. The DNA for the CDR3 is TGCGCCAGCAGCGTGGGGACTAGCGGGAGAGGTTATGAGCAGTTCTTC. This encodes CASSVGTSGRGYEQFF.

The genes are TRBV28 and TRBJ2-1, with 10 bases lining up with TRBD2. Germline lookup yields CDR1 MDHEN and CDR2 SYDVKM. The junction had 7 bases not matched to a gene; V was cut back by 8 bases and J by 6 bases. The CDR3 has 14 residues. CDR3 in DNA: TGTGCCAGCTCCACCAGCGGGAGGGCCAATGAGCAGTTCTTC. Protein: CASSTSGRANEQFF.

This clonotype came up many times. The J gene is TRBJ2-5, the V gene TRBV14; no clear D. Trimming took 1 base from V and 7 from J, leaving 7 bases between them. CDR3 length equals 12 residues. In germline, CDR1 is SGHDN, CDR2 FVKESK. CDR3 region: CASSQVRGTQYF. DNA of the CDR3: TGTGCCAGCAGCCAAGTTCGTGGGACCCAGTACTTC.

The V call is TRBV9, the J call TRBJ2-5; D is unclear. This CDR3 region has 14 residues. CDR1 and CDR2 from the germline V gene are SGDLS and YYNGEE. Trimming removed 0 bases from V and 5 bases from J, with 11 bases in between. CDR3 in DNA: TGTGCCAGCAGCGTAGTCGGCGATGTGGAGACCCAGTACTTC. Encoded protein: CASSVVGDVETQYF.

The chain uses TRBV5-6 and TRBJ2-4; tentatively, D is TRBD2 (5 bases). Germline loops: CDR1 SGHDT, CDR2 YYEEEE. Trimming cost V 3 bases and J 1 base, with 11 bases left between them. The CDR3 spans 15 residues. CDR3 amino acids: CASSSGLVAKNIQYF. Written as DNA, the CDR3 is TGTGCCAGCAGCTCGGGGTTGGTGGCCAAAAACATTCAGTACTTC.